One T cell receptor beta chain is described in this entry. Trimming cost V 4 bases and J 4 bases, with 14 bases left between them. The germline CDR1 and CDR2 sequences are MNHEY and SVGEGT. The CDR3 consists of 15 residues. This entry is derived from a study of blood T cell repertoires in COVID-19. Study at large: From the United States, Italy and Spain came samples of acute and convalescent COVID-19. PBMCs, B-cell-depleted T cells, or T cells provided the cDNA or gDNA that made up the material.

Under the authors' procedure: Researchers report that nucleated cell counts were estimated from reference gene primer amplification. Clones were read by immunoSEQ multiplex PCR, and TCRdb kept only the in-frame ones, dropping some. The DNA gave D and trimming, while V, J and clone size come from that table. The sample yields approximately 160,000 clones, roughly nine tenths seen once. The genes are TRBV6-2 or TRBV6-3 and TRBJ2-1; possibly TRBD1 for D (6 bases). The receptor's source is a man aged 45-65 years with acute or convalescent COVID-19. Sequencing was done on a sample of peripheral blood. CDR3 DNA sequence: TGTGCCAGCAGTTCTGGGACACCTGATTACAATGAGCAGTTCTTC. Translated, it gives CASSSGTPDYNEQFF.